These 12 T cell receptor beta chains were sequenced from one sample in a study of blood T cells in healthy people across ages. Primed by a sample-barcoded 5' primer and a J-beta primer mix, a second PCR proceeded for about 7 to 11 cycles. TCRdb analysed the 5' RACE reads with MiXCR anew, one entry per CDR3 protein. The sample records about 1.8 million distinct CDR3 sequences, around half being singletons. Sequenced material: blood. The origin of the receptors is a woman in her thirties or forties in good health.

The V call is TRBV12-5, the J call TRBJ2-3, with D tentatively TRBD2 (6 bases). This CDR3 region has 14 residues. CDR1 and CDR2 from the germline V gene are LGHNT and FRNRAP. V was shortened by 5 bases and J by 5 bases, with 14 bases between the two germline ends. As DNA, the CDR3 is TGTGCTAGTGGTCAAGGAGGGTTGGGAGATACGCAGTATTTT. This encodes CASGQGGLGDTQYF.

Notes on this clonotype: An end of the junction differs from the germline gene, which may be a read error. The chain combines TRBV5-1 with TRBJ2-1; 7 positions agree with TRBD1. The CDR3 has 15 amino acids. Germline lookup yields CDR1 SGHRS and CDR2 YFSETQ. The CDR3 sequence: CASSPPRDSGNKQFF. The DNA for the CDR3 is TGCGCCAGCAGCCCTCCCCGGGACAGCGGCAATAAGCAGTTCTTC.

J is TRBJ1-1 and V is TRBV25-1; D gene uncertain. V gave up 1 base and J gave up 10 bases, with 10 bases separating them. Germline CDR1 and CDR2: MGHDK and SYGVNS. The CDR3 has 12 residues. The CDR3 nucleotides read TGTGCCAGCAGTGAATCACGGACTAGAGCTTTCTTT. It specifies CASSESRTRAFF. The complete variable domain, with remaining parts taken from reference TRBV25-1 and TRBJ1-1, reads EADIYQTPRYLVIGTGKKITLECSQTMGHDKMYWYQQDPGMELHLIHYSYGVNSTEKGDLSSESTVSRIRTEHFPLTLESARPSHTSQYLCASSESRTRAFFGQGTRLTVV.

This clonotype was seen only once. A read error may produce the germline difference seen at one junction end. The V and J genes are TRBV6-2 or TRBV6-3 and TRBJ2-4, with a weak D call TRBD1 (6 bases). The DNA end is more similar to TRBJ2-5, so the J call may be wrong. The CDR3 sequence is 12 residues long. Germline lookup yields CDR1 MNHEY and CDR2 SVGEGT. Written as DNA, the CDR3 is TGTTCCAGCAGTTACAGGGACGAGACCCAGTACTTC. Amino acid sequence: CSSSYRDETQYF.

The chain recombines TRBV7-2 with TRBJ2-3; D is unresolved. CDR3 length: 13 residues. V was shortened by 5 bases and J by 8 bases, with 14 bases between the two germline ends. Germline CDR1 reads SGHTA; CDR2 reads FQGNSA. DNA for the CDR3: TGTGCCAGCAGCACTTATGTCACGGGTACGCAGTATTTT. Translated: CASSTYVTGTQYF.

The J gene is TRBJ1-5, the V gene TRBV20-1; no clear D. This CDR3 has 12 residues. The germline V gene encodes CDR1 DFQATT and CDR2 SNEGSKA (reference sequence). V lost 3 bases, J lost 5 bases, and 8 bases lay in between. Here the CDR3 reads CSASDLDQPQHF. Here the CDR3 DNA reads TGCAGTGCTAGCGATCTTGATCAGCCCCAGCATTTT.

This clonotype was seen a handful of times. The gene calls are TRBV4-2 and TRBJ2-3; possible D gene TRBD2, 6 bases. The germline V gene has CDR1 LGHNA and CDR2 YNFKEQ. This CDR3 spans 15 amino acids. The germline V and J ends were trimmed by 2 bases and 2 bases, with 11 bases remaining between them. The CDR3 here is CASSQHGGDTDTQYF. CDR3 nucleotides: TGTGCCAGCAGCCAACACGGGGGAGACACAGATACGCAGTATTTT.

CDR3 sequence reads: CASRFRQDSYNEQFF. The DNA of the CDR3 is TGTGCCAGCAGATTTCGACAGGACTCCTACAATGAGCAGTTCTTC. The V and J genes are TRBV28 and TRBJ2-1; tentative D call: TRBD1 (6 bases). Between the trimmed V and J ends, which lost 6 bases and 0 bases, there was a span of 12 bases. Germline CDR1 and CDR2: MDHEN and SYDVKM. The CDR3 has 15 amino acids.

There are a few counts of this clonotype. The chain employs TRBV27 and TRBJ2-3, with 9 bases fitting TRBD2. Looked up from germline, CDR1 is MNHEY and CDR2 is SMNVEV (reference sequence). The CDR3 totals 16 residues. V lost 5 bases, J lost 2 bases, and 8 bases stayed unmatched. CDR3 nucleotide sequence: TGTGCCAGCAGTCACCAGACTAGCGGATTCACAGATACGCAGTATTTT. Amino acid sequence: CASSHQTSGFTDTQYF.

This CDR3 reads CASSSSGTGPEKLFF. CDR3 nucleotides: TGTGCCAGCAGTTCCTCCGGGACAGGTCCGGAAAAACTGTTTTTT. The chain employs TRBV27 and TRBJ1-4, with 8 nucleotides matching TRBD1. V shed 4 bases, J shed 8 bases, and the junction held 9 bases outside the gene matches. From germline, CDR1 is MNHEY and CDR2 SMNVEV (reference sequence). This CDR3 comprises 15 residues. The whole variable domain, filled in from reference TRBV27 and TRBJ1-4, reads EAQVTQNPRYLITVTGKKLTVTCSQNMNHEYMSWYRQDPGLGLRQIYYSMNVEVTDKGDVPEGYKVSRKEKRNFPLILESPSPNQTSLYFCASSSSGTGPEKLFFGSGTQLSVL.

This clonotype was seen a few times. The rearrangement joins TRBV12-3 or TRBV12-4 to TRBJ2-5, with D possibly called TRBD1 or TRBD2 (6 bases each). CDR3 length: 13 residues. Between the trimmed V and J ends, which lost 5 bases and 9 bases, there was a span of 16 bases. CDR3 in amino acids: CASSLDRRGAQYF. The CDR3 DNA reads as TGTGCCAGCAGTCTGGACAGACGCGGGGCCCAGTACTTC.

Only a few counts were recorded for this clonotype. This rearrangement joins TRBV18 to TRBJ1-2; D not resolved. The V gene's germline CDR1 is KGHSH and CDR2 LQKENI. Trimming left V 6 bases short and J 8 bases short, with 13 bases between. The length of the CDR3 is 12 residues. DNA for the CDR3: TGTGCCAGCTCCCCGGGTGAGGAGGGCTACACCTTC. Translated, it gives CASSPGEEGYTF.